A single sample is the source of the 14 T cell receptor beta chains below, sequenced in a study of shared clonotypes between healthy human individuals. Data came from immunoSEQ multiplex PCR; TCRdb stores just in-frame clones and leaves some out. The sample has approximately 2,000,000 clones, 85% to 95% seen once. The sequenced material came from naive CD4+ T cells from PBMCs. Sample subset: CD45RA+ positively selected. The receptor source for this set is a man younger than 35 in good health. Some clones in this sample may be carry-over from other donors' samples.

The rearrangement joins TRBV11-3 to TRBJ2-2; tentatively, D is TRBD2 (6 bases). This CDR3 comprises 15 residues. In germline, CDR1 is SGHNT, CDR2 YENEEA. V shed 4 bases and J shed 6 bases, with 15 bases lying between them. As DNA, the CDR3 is TGTGCCAGCAGCTCCCGCGGGAAAGGGGCCGGGGAGCTGTTTTTT. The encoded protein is CASSSRGKGAGELFF.

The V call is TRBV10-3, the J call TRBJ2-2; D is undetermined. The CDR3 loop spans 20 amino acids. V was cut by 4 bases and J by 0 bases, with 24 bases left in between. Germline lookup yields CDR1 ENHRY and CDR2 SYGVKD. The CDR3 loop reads CAISVQYYIAQSSNTGELFF. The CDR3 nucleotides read TGTGCCATCAGTGTGCAGTACTACATAGCCCAGTCCTCGAACACCGGGGAGCTGTTTTTT.

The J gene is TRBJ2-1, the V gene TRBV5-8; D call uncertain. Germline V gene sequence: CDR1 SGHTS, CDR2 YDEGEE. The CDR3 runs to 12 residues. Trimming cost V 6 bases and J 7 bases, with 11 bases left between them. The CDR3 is CASNWGGNEQFF. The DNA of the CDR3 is TGTGCCAGCAACTGGGGTGGGAATGAGCAGTTCTTC. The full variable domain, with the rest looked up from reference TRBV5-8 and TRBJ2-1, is EAGVTQSPTHLIKTRGQQATLRCSPISGHTSVYWYQQALGLGLQFLLWYDEGEERNRGNFPPRFSGRQFPNYSSELNVNALELEDSALYLCASNWGGNEQFFGPGTRLTVL.

Here the CDR3 reads CASSRAPEGRVFSNQPQHF. The CDR3 DNA reads as TGTGCCAGCAGTCGGGCCCCGGAGGGGCGGGTTTTTAGCAATCAGCCCCAGCATTTT. The gene calls are TRBV27 and TRBJ1-5, with a weak D call TRBD1 (5 bases). The V gene's germline CDR1 is MNHEY and CDR2 SMNVEV (reference sequence). The length of the CDR3 is 19 residues. Trimming stripped 5 bases from V and 0 bases from J, with 23 bases between.

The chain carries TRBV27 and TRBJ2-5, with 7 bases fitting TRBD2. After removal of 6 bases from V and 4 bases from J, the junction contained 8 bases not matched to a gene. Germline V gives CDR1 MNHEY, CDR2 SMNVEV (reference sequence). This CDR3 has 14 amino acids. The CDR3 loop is CASRRAGTTETQYF. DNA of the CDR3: TGTGCCAGCAGGCGGGCAGGGACTACAGAGACCCAGTACTTC.

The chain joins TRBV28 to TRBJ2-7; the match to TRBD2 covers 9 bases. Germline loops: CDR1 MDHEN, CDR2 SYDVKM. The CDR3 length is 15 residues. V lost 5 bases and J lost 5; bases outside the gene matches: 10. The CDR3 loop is CASSPHSGSLNEQYF. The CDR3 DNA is TGTGCCAGCAGTCCCCATAGCGGGAGTTTAAACGAGCAGTACTTC.

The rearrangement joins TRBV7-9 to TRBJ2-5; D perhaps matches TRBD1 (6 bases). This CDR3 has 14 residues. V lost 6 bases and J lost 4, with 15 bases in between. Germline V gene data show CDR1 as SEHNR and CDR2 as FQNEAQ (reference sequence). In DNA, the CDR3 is TGTGCCAGCAGGCCAACAGGGAGAGGAGAGACCCAGTACTTC. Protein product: CASRPTGRGETQYF.

The CDR3 sequence: CASSKKDSYEQYF. The CDR3 nucleotides read TGTGCCAGCAGCAAAAAGGACAGCTACGAGCAGTACTTC. V is TRBV28 and J is TRBJ2-7, with a tentative D call TRBD1 (6 bases). This CDR3 region has 13 residues. Trimming left V 6 bases short and J 3 bases short, with 12 bases between. Germline-derived CDR1 and CDR2 are MDHEN and SYDVKM. The full variable domain, rest sourced from reference TRBV28 and TRBJ2-7, is DVKVTQSSRYLVKRTGEKVFLECVQDMDHENMFWYRQDPGLGLRLIYFSYDVKMKEKGDIPEGYSVSREKKERFSLILESASTNQTSMYLCASSKKDSYEQYFGPGTRLTVT.

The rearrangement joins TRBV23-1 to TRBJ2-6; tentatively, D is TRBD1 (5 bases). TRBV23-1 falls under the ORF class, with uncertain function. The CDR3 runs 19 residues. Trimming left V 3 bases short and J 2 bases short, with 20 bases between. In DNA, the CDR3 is TGCGCCAGCAGTCACCCTAGGGGCCGCCCTCCCGCTGGGGCCAACGTCCTGACTTTC. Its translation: CASSHPRGRPPAGANVLTF.

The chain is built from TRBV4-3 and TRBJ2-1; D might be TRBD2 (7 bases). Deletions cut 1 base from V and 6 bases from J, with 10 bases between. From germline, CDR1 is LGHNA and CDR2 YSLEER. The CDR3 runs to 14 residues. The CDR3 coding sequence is TGCGCCAGCAGCCAAGGAGGGGGGGTCAATGAGCAGTTCTTC. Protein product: CASSQGGGVNEQFF.

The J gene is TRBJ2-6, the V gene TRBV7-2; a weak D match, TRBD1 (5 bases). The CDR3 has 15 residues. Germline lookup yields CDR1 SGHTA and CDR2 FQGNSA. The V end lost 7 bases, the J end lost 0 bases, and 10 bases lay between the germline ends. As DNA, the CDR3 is TGTGCCAGCAATTGGGGCAGCTCTGGGGCCAACGTCCTGACTTTC. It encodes CASNWGSSGANVLTF.

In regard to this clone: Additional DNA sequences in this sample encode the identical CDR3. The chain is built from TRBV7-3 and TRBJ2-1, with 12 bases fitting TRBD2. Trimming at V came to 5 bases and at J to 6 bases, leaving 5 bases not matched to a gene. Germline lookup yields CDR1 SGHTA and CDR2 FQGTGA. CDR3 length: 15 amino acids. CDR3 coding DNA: TGTGCCAGCAGCCTCCGACTAGCGGGAGTCAATGAGCAGTTCTTC. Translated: CASSLRLAGVNEQFF. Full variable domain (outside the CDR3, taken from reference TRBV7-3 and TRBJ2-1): GAGVSQTPSNKVTEKGKYVELRCDPISGHTALYWYRQSLGQGPEFLIYFQGTGAADDSGLPNDRFFAVRPEGSVSTLKIQRTERGDSAVYLCASSLRLAGVNEQFFGPGTRLTVL.

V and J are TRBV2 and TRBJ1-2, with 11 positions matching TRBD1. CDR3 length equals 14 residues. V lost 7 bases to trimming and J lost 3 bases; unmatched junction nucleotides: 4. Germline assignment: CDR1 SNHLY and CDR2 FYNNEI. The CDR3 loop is CASTPGQGDYGYTF. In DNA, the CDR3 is TGTGCCAGCACCCCGGGACAGGGGGACTATGGCTACACCTTC.

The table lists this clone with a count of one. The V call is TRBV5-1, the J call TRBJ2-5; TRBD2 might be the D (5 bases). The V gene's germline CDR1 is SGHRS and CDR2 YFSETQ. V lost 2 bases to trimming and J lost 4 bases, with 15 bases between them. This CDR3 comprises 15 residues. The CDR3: CASSLRPTGRETQYF. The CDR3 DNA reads TGCGCCAGCAGCTTACGTCCGACTGGGAGAGAGACCCAGTACTTC.